The 23 T cell receptor beta chains given below trace back to one sample, sequenced in a study of Graves' ophthalmopathy and Graves' hyperthyroidism. RNA transcripts provided the template for amplifying TCR beta CDR3 regions. RT-PCR in the first round used HTBI primers; a second-round multiplex PCR followed. MiXCR, applied by TCRdb to the multiplex PCR reads, yields one record per CDR3 protein. The table lists over a million distinct CDR3 sequences, less than 45% of them singletons, with over 8.5% in the top ten. The sample was peripheral blood or thyroid tissue (not recorded which). The source of these receptors is an adult man with Graves' hyperthyroidism.

This clonotype was recorded a few times. This rearrangement joins TRBV7-9 to TRBJ1-1, with D possibly being TRBD1 (5 bases). CDR3 length equals 10 residues. Germline V lookup: CDR1 SEHNR, CDR2 FQNEAQ (reference sequence). The V end was cut by 6 bases, the J end by 8 bases, with 7 bases between. CDR3 bases: TGTGCCAGCAGGGCAGGGGAAGCTTTCTTT. Translation gives CASRAGEAFF. Full variable domain (missing parts from reference TRBV7-9 and TRBJ1-1): DTGVSQNPRHKITKRGQNVTFRCDPISEHNRLYWYRQTLGQGPEFLTYFQNEAQLEKSRLLSDRFSAERPKGSFSTLEIQRTEQGDSAMYLCASRAGEAFFGQGTRLTVV.

The chain carries TRBV5-6 and TRBJ2-7, with 8 bases aligning to TRBD1. V lost 4 bases, J lost 1 base, and 7 bases stayed unmatched. Per the germline V gene, CDR1 is SGHDT and CDR2 is YYEEEE. CDR3 length: 15 amino acids. The CDR3, as DNA: TGTGCCAGCAGCGGGGAAGGACAGGGATCCTACGAGCAGTACTTC. Translation gives CASSGEGQGSYEQYF.

V gene TRBV15 combines with J gene TRBJ2-5; 8 bases map to TRBD2. The J segment lost 4 bases and the V segment lost 10 bases, leaving 17 bases of the junction unmatched. Germline CDR1 LNHNV, CDR2 YYDKDF (reference sequence). The CDR3 spans 16 residues. This CDR3 is CASTPRLAGLVETQYF. The CDR3 region has the DNA TGTGCCAGCACGCCGCGTTTAGCGGGACTAGTAGAGACCCAGTACTTC.

The rearrangement links TRBV27 to TRBJ1-4, with D possibly TRBD1 on 6 matching bases. The CDR3 sequence is 14 residues long. Trimming cost V 3 bases and J 4 bases, with 9 bases left between them. Germline V gives CDR1 MNHEY, CDR2 SMNVEV (reference sequence). CDR3 sequence reads: CASSLDSVNEKLFF. In nucleotides, the CDR3 is TGTGCCAGCAGTTTGGACAGCGTTAATGAAAAACTGTTTTTT. Together with reference TRBV27 and TRBJ1-4, the CDR3 gives the full variable domain: EAQVTQNPRYLITVTGKKLTVTCSQNMNHEYMSWYRQDPGLGLRQIYYSMNVEVTDKGDVPEGYKVSRKEKRNFPLILESPSPNQTSLYFCASSLDSVNEKLFFGSGTQLSVL.

On this clonotype: It is unclear where the CDR3 begins or ends on the DNA, so no DNA is shown, and the CDR3 is as TCRdb lists it. The rearrangement links TRBV7-9 to TRBJ2-5; TRBD1, the table's D call, lacks a check against the DNA. The CDR3 is 23 residues long, counting both termini. CDR1 is SEHNR, CDR2 FQNEAQ, per germline (reference sequence). CDR3 sequence: CASSLGPTGGGQPQHFGDGTQYF.

Notes on this clonotype: A much larger clonotype is one base distant, so this may be a read error. The chain links TRBV20-1 to TRBJ1-1, with 8 bases matching TRBD1. Germline V gene lookup returns CDR1 DFQATT and CDR2 SNEGSKA (reference sequence). The CDR3 is 13 amino acids. Trimming cost V 2 bases and J 3 bases; bases outside gene matches: 2. The CDR3 sequence: CSARQGADTEAFF. Here the CDR3 DNA reads TGCAGTGCTAGACAGGGGGCGGACACTGAAGCTTTCTTT.

As regards this clonotype: Possible read error: a much larger clone is one base away. The missing conserved phenylalanine or tryptophan at the end of this CDR3 makes a read error likely. This CDR3 reads CASSPRTGLPYEQYL. CDR3 sequence (DNA): TGTGCCAGCAGTCCTCGGACAGGGCTTCCCTATGAGCAGTACCTC. The chain recombines TRBV2 with TRBJ2-7; 8 nucleotides match TRBD1. This CDR3 is built from 15 residues. Germline CDR1 reads SNHLY; CDR2 reads FYNNEI.

The chain uses TRBV7-9 and TRBJ2-2, with D possibly called TRBD1 or TRBD2 (6 bases each). This CDR3 comprises 16 residues. V was cut by 5 bases and J by 1 base, with 14 bases left in between. Germline V gene data show CDR1 as SEHNR and CDR2 as FQNEAQ (reference sequence). The CDR3 DNA reads TGTGCCAGCAGCGCCTTGGGGGGCCTGAACACCGGGGAGCTGTTTTTT. This translates into CASSALGGLNTGELFF.

Concerning this clonotype: A much larger clone is a single base away; this may be a read error. The chain uses TRBV5-1 and TRBJ2-7; 8 nucleotides match TRBD1. The CDR3 consists of 14 residues. Germline assignment: CDR1 SGHRS and CDR2 YFSETQ. This chain's CDR3 is CASTRVGQGREEYF. In DNA, the CDR3 is TGCGCCAGCACCCGCGTCGGACAGGGTCGCGAGGAGTACTTC. Full variable domain (missing parts from reference TRBV5-1 and TRBJ2-7): KAGVTQTPRYLIKTRGQQVTLSCSPISGHRSVSWYQQTPGQGLQFLFEYFSETQRNKGNFPGRFSGRQFSNSRSEMNVSTLELGDSALYLCASTRVGQGREEYFGPGTRLTVT.

This clonotype was counted at least ten times. The chain carries TRBV6-5 and TRBJ1-1; D ambiguous. The germline V and J ends were trimmed by 6 bases and 3 bases, with 5 bases remaining between them. Germline V lookup: CDR1 MNHEY, CDR2 SVGAGI. The CDR3 loop spans 11 amino acids. The CDR3 nucleotides are TGTGCCAGCAGGATCGACACTGAAGCTTTCTTT. As protein: CASRIDTEAFF.

This sequence joins TRBV6-1 and TRBJ2-5; no reliable D call. Deletions cut 6 bases from V and 2 bases from J, with 13 bases between. The CDR3 loop spans 14 amino acids. Germline CDR1 MNHNS, CDR2 SASEGT. The CDR3, as DNA: TGTGCCAGCAGCTATGACACCGCACAAGAGACCCAGTACTTC. Its protein is CASSYDTAQETQYF.

This clonotype was seen repeatedly, ten times or more. The V call is TRBV12-3 or TRBV12-4, the J call TRBJ2-7; D gene uncertain. The ends were cut back, 7 bases at V and 2 bases at J, with 6 bases in the middle. This CDR3 is 11 amino acids long. The CDR3 is CASTDAYEQYF. CDR3 coding DNA: TGTGCCAGCACCGATGCCTACGAGCAGTACTTC.

This clonotype was seen many times. V usage is TRBV15 and J usage is TRBJ1-5; 8 nucleotides line up with TRBD1. CDR1 LNHNV and CDR2 YYDKDF come from the germline V gene (reference sequence). The CDR3 is made up of 14 amino acids. V shed 5 bases, J shed 4 bases, and the junction held 4 bases outside the gene matches. DNA for the CDR3: TGTGCCACCAGCCGCCGACAGGGGAATCAGCCCCAGCATTTT. Its protein is CATSRRQGNQPQHF.

This clonotype was observed at least ten times. The V gene is TRBV29-1, the J gene TRBJ1-1, with D possibly matching TRBD1 (6 bases). The V end was cut by 8 bases, the J end by 5 bases, with 21 bases between. CDR1 and CDR2 (germline): SQVTM, ANQGSEA. This CDR3 is built from 14 residues. CDR3 loop: CSSKQGSPDTEAFF. The CDR3 DNA sequence: TGCAGCTCAAAACAGGGTTCGCCGGATACTGAAGCTTTCTTT.

The rearrangement joins TRBV6-5 to TRBJ1-1; maybe TRBD1 (5 bases). Trimming left V 6 bases short and J 10 bases short, with 18 bases between. Germline CDR1 reads MNHEY; CDR2 reads SVGAGI. The CDR3 totals 13 residues. The CDR3 nucleotides are TGTGCCAGCAGGGGGACGATGGAGGTGGTAGCTTTCTTT. This codes for CASRGTMEVVAFF.

This clonotype has a handful of counts. The J gene is TRBJ1-1, the V gene TRBV18; 9 bases agree with TRBD1. Germline loops: CDR1 KGHSH, CDR2 LQKENI. This CDR3 has 17 amino acids. V dropped 4 bases and J dropped 1; count of bases not matched to a gene: 10. The CDR3 DNA sequence: TGTGCCAGCTCACGTTCGGGACAGGGCGTGGGGAACACTGAAGCTTTCTTT. Its protein product is CASSRSGQGVGNTEAFF. The full variable domain, with the rest looked up from reference TRBV18 and TRBJ1-1, is NAGVMQNPRHLVRRRGQEARLRCSPMKGHSHVYWYRQLPEEGLKFMVYLQKENIIDESGMPKERFSAEFPKEGPSILRIQQVVRGDSAAYFCASSRSGQGVGNTEAFFGQGTRLTVV.

The V call is TRBV14, the J call TRBJ2-2; D is undetermined. This CDR3 region has 14 residues. Germline V gene sequence: CDR1 SGHDN, CDR2 FVKESK. Trimming left V 5 bases short and J 6 bases short, with 13 bases between. The CDR3 spells CASSVRTRAGELFF. In DNA, the CDR3 is TGTGCCAGCAGCGTTAGGACCCGGGCCGGGGAGCTGTTTTTT. Full variable domain (outside the CDR3, taken from reference TRBV14 and TRBJ2-2): EAGVTQFPSHSVIEKGQTVTLRCDPISGHDNLYWYRRVMGKEIKFLLHFVKESKQDESGMPNNRFLAERTGGTYSTLKVQPAELEDSGVYFCASSVRTRAGELFFGEGSRLTVL.

This clonotype was detected only a few times. The chain couples TRBV12-3 or TRBV12-4 to TRBJ1-2; tentative D call: TRBD1 (5 bases). Deletions cut 6 bases from V and 5 bases from J, with 19 bases between. The CDR3 sequence is 15 residues long. This chain's CDR3 is CASSLLGVRGYGYTF. The CDR3 coding sequence is TGTGCCAGCAGCCTCCTAGGGGTGCGGGGATATGGCTACACCTTC.

The V call is TRBV4-3, the J call TRBJ1-2; D is undetermined. The CDR3 is made up of 16 amino acids. With 0 bases removed from V and 1 base from J, the gap between germline ends came to 12 bases. Germline CDR1 LGHNA, CDR2 YSLEER. This CDR3 reads CASSQEDLRRNYGYTF. The CDR3 DNA is TGCGCCAGCAGCCAAGAGGATTTGAGACGTAACTATGGCTACACCTTC.

This clonotype was detected many times. The V and J genes are TRBV25-1 and TRBJ2-5; D possibly matches TRBD1 or TRBD2 (5 bases each). The CDR3 runs 16 residues. Germline CDR1 reads MGHDK; CDR2 reads SYGVNS. The ends were cut back, 7 bases at V and 0 bases at J, with 18 bases in the middle. The CDR3 loop reads CASTPMGVPNQETQYF. For the CDR3, the DNA is TGTGCCAGCACCCCGATGGGGGTACCAAACCAAGAGACCCAGTACTTC.

This clonotype has only one observation. No conserved phenylalanine or tryptophan ends this CDR3, so it is likely a read error. The chain combines TRBV14 with TRBJ1-1; 8 nucleotides align to TRBD1. CDR1 and CDR2 from the germline V gene are SGHDN and FVKESK. CDR3 size: 14 residues. The CDR3 sequence: CSSSQIDRGAEAFL. The CDR3 DNA reads TGTTCCAGCAGCCAAATCGACAGGGGAGCTGAAGCTTTCCTT.

The chain carries TRBV2 and TRBJ2-7; D uncertain. Looked up from germline, CDR1 is SNHLY and CDR2 is FYNNEI. V was cut by 6 bases and J by 7 bases, with 16 bases left in between. The CDR3 extends over 13 amino acids. The CDR3 protein is CASSFRPSVEQYF. The CDR3 nucleotides read TGTGCCAGCAGCTTCCGCCCCTCGGTGGAGCAGTACTTC.

The rearrangement joins TRBV25-1 to TRBJ2-7; possibly TRBD1 for D (7 bases). The germline gives CDR1 MGHDK, CDR2 SYGVNS. The ends were cut back, 11 bases at V and 4 bases at J, with 18 bases in the middle. CDR3 size: 13 residues. CDR3 nucleotides: TGTGCCGTCAGCCGGAGGGGGCCTTACGAGCAGTACTTC. As protein: CAVSRRGPYEQYF.